This T cell receptor (beta chain) was sequenced for a study of identical twins. The study's findings and limits: Within cord blood, abundant beta clonotypes carried fewer insertions, but memory repertoires showed no such trend. Potential partial confounding of zero-insertion analyses by invariant MAIT and iNKT cells was noted.

Each CDR3 protein gets one entry after TCRdb re-called the 5' RACE reads with MiXCR. This table holds approximately 500,000 distinct CDR3 sequences, 20% to 30% found once. This CDR3 comprises 15 residues. The germline V and J ends were trimmed by 2 bases and 0 bases, with 11 bases remaining between them. This clonotype showed up just a few times. The antigen remains unidentified. This sample also belongs to another study, concerning T cells expressing NK-cell markers.

The sample taken for sequencing was CD4+ T cells sorted from blood. The genes are TRBV12-3 or TRBV12-4 and TRBJ2-7, with D unclear. The sequence came from a young woman in good health. DNA of the CDR3: TGTGCCAGCAGTTTACTTTACTCAAGCTCCTACGAGCAGTACTTC. Its translation is CASSLLYSSSYEQYF.